The sequence of this T cell receptor beta chain was determined in a study of T cells in Graves' hyperthyroidism and ophthalmopathy. For the study at large: Peripheral blood was obtained at initial diagnosis, preceding any treatment.

With 3 bases removed from V and 7 bases from J, the gap between germline ends came to 10 bases. Germline V lookup: CDR1 SGHAT, CDR2 FQNNGV. This CDR3 spans 12 amino acids. TCR beta CDR3 regions were amplified from RNA transcripts. The HTBI primer set was used in a first-round RT-PCR of the TCR CDR3. TCRdb re-called the multiplex PCR reads through MiXCR, storing one row per CDR3 protein. The sample includes approximately 600,000 distinct CDR3 sequences, more than 11% of them seen just once. This clonotype has a count of ten or more. Its antigen is not identified. Study outcomes and limitations: Blood also carried most thyroid clonotypes expanded above 0.001. The model made its ophthalmopathy prediction, and onset followed a median approximately six months later.

Hyperthyroidism in the patients, aged 18 to 65, was newly diagnosed and under 2 months in duration. This chain joins TRBV11-2 and TRBJ2-7; D is uncertain. Sequenced: blood. The receptor was isolated from a woman under 40 with Graves' hyperthyroidism that later progressed to Graves' ophthalmopathy. This CDR3 is CASSFETGEQYF. The CDR3 bases are TGTGCCAGCAGCTTCGAGACTGGTGAGCAGTACTTC.